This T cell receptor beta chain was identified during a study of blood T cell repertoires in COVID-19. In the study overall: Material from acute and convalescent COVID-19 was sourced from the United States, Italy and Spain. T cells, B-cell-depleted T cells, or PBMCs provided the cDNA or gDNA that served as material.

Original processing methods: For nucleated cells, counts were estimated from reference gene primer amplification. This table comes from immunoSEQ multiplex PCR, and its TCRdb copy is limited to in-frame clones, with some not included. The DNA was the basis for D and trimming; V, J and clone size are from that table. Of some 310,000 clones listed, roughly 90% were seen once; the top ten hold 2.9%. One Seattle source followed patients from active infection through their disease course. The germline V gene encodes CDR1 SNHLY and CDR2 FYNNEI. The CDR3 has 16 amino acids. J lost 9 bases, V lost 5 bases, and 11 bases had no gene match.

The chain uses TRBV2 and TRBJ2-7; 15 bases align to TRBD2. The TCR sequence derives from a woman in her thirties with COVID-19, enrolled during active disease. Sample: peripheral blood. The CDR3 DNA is TGTGCCAGCAGTCCGGGACTAGCGGGAGGTGTCCTCGGGCAGTACTTC. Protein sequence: CASSPGLAGGVLGQYF.